The 27 T cell receptor beta chains presented below share a single source sample, sequenced in a study of radiation and T cells in renal cell carcinoma. Sequencing was performed with immunoSEQ multiplex PCR; in TCRdb, only in-frame clones are kept and a portion is missing. Of around 64,000 clones in the sample, over 60% are singletons; the top ten hold over 5.5%. Time point defined: blood 4 weeks post-SBRT, at nephrectomy. Treatment noted: 15 Gy SBRT to primary tumor, nephrectomy 4 weeks later. The starting material was blood, obtained from a patient whose treatment included radiotherapy and nephrectomy. All receptors come from a man in his 60s with renal cell carcinoma.

V gene TRBV7-2 combines with J gene TRBJ2-3, with 8 bases that match TRBD1. V gave up 5 bases and J gave up 6 bases; unmatched junction bases: 7. The germline gives CDR1 SGHTA, CDR2 FQGNSA. CDR3 length equals 14 residues. This CDR3 is CASSPDREGDTQYF. CDR3 coding DNA: TGTGCCAGCAGCCCGGACAGGGAAGGGGATACGCAGTATTTT.

CDR3 residues: CAWRSLYNSPLHF. The CDR3 DNA follows: TGTGCCTGGAGAAGTCTGTATAATTCACCCCTCCACTTT. This chain joins TRBV30 and TRBJ1-6; D unresolved. Germline CDR1 GTSNPN, CDR2 SVGIG (reference sequence). With 3 bases removed from V and 4 bases from J, the gap between germline ends came to 7 bases. CDR3 length: 13 residues.

This CDR3 is CASQGGFRMSEAFF. CDR3 in DNA: TGTGCCTCTCAAGGGGGATTTAGGATGAGTGAAGCTTTCTTT. The chain links TRBV7-2 to TRBJ1-1; weak D call: TRBD1 (6 bases). Trimming removed 11 bases at V and 7 bases at J, with 23 bases between. Germline-derived CDR1 and CDR2 are SGHTA and FQGNSA. The CDR3 has 14 residues.

The chain employs TRBV6-6 and TRBJ1-1, with D uncertain. V gave up 5 bases and J gave up 4 bases, with 17 bases separating them. The germline CDR1 and CDR2 sequences are MNHNY and SVGAGI (reference sequence). The CDR3 is 15 amino acids. CDR3 DNA sequence: TGTGCCAGCAGTGACATATTACAGCGTAGCACTGAAGCTTTCTTT. Translation gives CASSDILQRSTEAFF.

The chain has TRBV25-1 and TRBJ2-7; TRBD1 is a possible D gene (6 bases). This CDR3 has 12 amino acids. The V end lost 4 bases, the J end lost 6 bases, and 10 bases lay between the germline ends. CDR1 is MGHDK, CDR2 SYGVNS, per germline. The CDR3 region has the DNA TGTGCCAGCAGTGCAGGGGACGGCGAGCAGTACTTC. It is translated as CASSAGDGEQYF.

The genes are TRBV19 and TRBJ1-6; D is ambiguous. The CDR3 length is 15 residues. V was pared by 3 bases and J by 7 bases, with 13 bases between. Germline values: CDR1 LNHDA, CDR2 SQIVND (reference sequence). The CDR3 region has the DNA TGTGCCAGTAGTATCGAGGGAAAGAGAAATTCACCCCTCCACTTT. It translates to CASSIEGKRNSPLHF.

Relative to its sample, this clone is medium-sized. The chain combines TRBV29-1 with TRBJ2-5, with TRBD1 matching over 7 bases. V was clipped by 8 bases and J by 2 bases; unmatched bases: 5. Germline assignment: CDR1 SQVTM and CDR2 ANQGSEA. This CDR3 has 12 residues. In nucleotides, the CDR3 is TGCAGCTACGGGACAGATCAAGAGACCCAGTACTTC. This gives the protein CSYGTDQETQYF.

DNA of the CDR3: TGTGCCAGCAGCTTAGCGTCAGGTCGAAACAATGAGCAGTTCTTC. Encoded protein: CASSLASGRNNEQFF. The V call is TRBV7-2, the J call TRBJ2-1; D is ambiguous. Looked up from germline, CDR1 is SGHTA and CDR2 is FQGNSA. V lost 0 bases, J lost 5 bases, and 11 bases lay in between. This CDR3 region has 15 residues.

The chain couples TRBV7-9 to TRBJ2-1; a possible D gene is TRBD2 (7 bases). CDR3 length equals 16 residues. Trimming stripped 5 bases from V and 3 bases from J, with 17 bases between. Per the germline V gene, CDR1 is SEHNR and CDR2 is FQNEAQ (reference sequence). CDR3 residues: CASSRPGGGGYNEQFF. The CDR3 DNA is TGTGCCAGCAGCCGACCCGGAGGGGGGGGCTACAATGAGCAGTTCTTC.

V usage is TRBV7-2 and J usage is TRBJ1-5; D remains ambiguous. The ends were cut back, 1 base at V and 3 bases at J, with 4 bases in the middle. The CDR3 consists of 13 residues. Germline V gene lookup returns CDR1 SGHTA and CDR2 FQGNSA. The DNA of the CDR3 is TGTGCCAGCAGCTTAGATCCCAATCAGCCCCAGCATTTT. This sequence encodes CASSLDPNQPQHF.

The chain recombines TRBV6-5 with TRBJ1-2; D perhaps matches TRBD1 (6 bases). Germline loops: CDR1 MNHEY, CDR2 SVGAGI. Trimming took 5 bases from V and 3 from J, leaving 10 bases between them. The CDR3 loop spans 13 amino acids. This CDR3 reads CASSTTGHYGYTF. Here the CDR3 DNA reads TGTGCCAGCAGTACCACAGGGCACTATGGCTACACCTTC.

The sample holds one count of this clone. The V call is TRBV14, the J call TRBJ2-1; TRBD2 might be the D (7 bases). CDR1 SGHDN and CDR2 FVKESK come from the germline V gene. The CDR3 runs 16 residues. Trimming shortened V by 5 bases and J by 2 bases, and 16 bases separated the two germline ends. The CDR3, as DNA: TGTGCCAGCAGCTGGGGGGGGGCGCGTGCCTACAATGAGCAGTTCTTC. Its protein is CASSWGGARAYNEQFF.

This clone was detected once. The V call is TRBV5-6, the J call TRBJ1-2; 10 bases match TRBD1. In germline, CDR1 is SGHDT, CDR2 YYEEEE. Trimming took 3 bases from V and 4 from J; bases not matched to a gene: 9. This CDR3 has 16 residues. The CDR3 is CASSSGQGYLGYGYTF. CDR3 coding DNA: TGTGCCAGCAGCTCGGGACAGGGGTATTTGGGCTATGGCTACACCTTC.

The chain carries TRBV7-9 and TRBJ2-5; the D gene is possibly TRBD1 (6 bases). Germline-derived CDR1 and CDR2 are SEHNR and FQNEAQ (reference sequence). The CDR3 extends over 14 amino acids. The V end lost 6 bases, the J end lost 4 bases, and 15 bases lay between the germline ends. For the CDR3, the DNA is TGTGCCAGCAGTATGGGGACACAAAGAGAGACCCAGTACTTC. It codes for CASSMGTQRETQYF.

The chain has TRBV7-2 and TRBJ2-5; 7 nucleotides agree with TRBD2. CDR1 SGHTA and CDR2 FQGNSA come from the germline V gene. V lost 2 bases, J lost 6 bases, and 3 bases stayed unmatched. The CDR3 sequence is 13 residues long. CDR3 residues: CASSLPSGKTQYF. The CDR3 DNA is TGTGCCAGCAGCTTACCTAGCGGAAAGACCCAGTACTTC.

As to this clone: A read error may account for a junction end that differs from germline. The J gene is TRBJ1-2, the V gene TRBV2, with D unclear. CDR1 is SNHLY, CDR2 FYNNEI, per germline. The CDR3 sequence is 13 residues long. CDR3 sequence: CASREAERYGYTF. The CDR3 DNA sequence: TGTGCCAGCAGAGAAGCTGAGCGCTATGGCTACACCTTC. The whole variable domain, remainder taken from reference TRBV2 and TRBJ1-2, is EPEVTQTPSHQVTQMGQEVILRCVPISNHLYFYWYRQILGQKVEFLVSFYNNEISEKSEIFDDQFSVERPDGSNFTLKIRSTKLEDSAMYFCASREAERYGYTFGSGTRLTVV.

The rearrangement joins TRBV7-6 to TRBJ1-6; D not certain. Germline CDR1 is SGHVS and CDR2 is FNYEAQ. This CDR3 has 13 amino acids. V lost 4 bases and J 7 bases, leaving 8 bases between the germline ends. For the CDR3, the DNA is TGTGCCAGCAGCTCACGGACGAATTCACCCCTCCACTTT. Translated, it gives CASSSRTNSPLHF.

The rearrangement uses TRBV6-6 and TRBJ2-5; D remains ambiguous. There are 13 residues in the CDR3. CDR1 MNHNY and CDR2 SVGAGI come from the germline V gene (reference sequence). V was cut by 3 bases and J by 0 bases, with 5 bases left in between. CDR3 residues: CASSYTYQETQYF. CDR3 nucleotide sequence: TGTGCCAGCAGTTATACATACCAAGAGACCCAGTACTTC.

V gene TRBV30 combines with J gene TRBJ2-7; no reliable D call. The CDR3 consists of 14 residues. Germline V gene sequence: CDR1 GTSNPN, CDR2 SVGIG (reference sequence). V was cut by 0 bases and J by 2 bases, with 11 bases left in between. For the CDR3, the DNA is TGTGCCTGGAGTGTATCCCGACGGGCCTACGAGCAGTACTTC. Its protein product is CAWSVSRRAYEQYF.

V is TRBV5-1 and J is TRBJ2-3, with 13 bases identical to TRBD2. Germline CDR1 is SGHRS and CDR2 is YFSETQ. There are 19 residues in the CDR3. V was clipped by 7 bases and J by 1 base; unmatched bases: 15. The CDR3: CASARGGLAGLKGTDTQYF. The CDR3 DNA reads TGCGCCAGCGCCCGAGGGGGACTAGCGGGGCTAAAGGGCACAGATACGCAGTATTTT.

The chain links TRBV6-1 to TRBJ1-1; 7 bases map to TRBD1. This CDR3 spans 15 amino acids. Germline loops: CDR1 MNHNS, CDR2 SASEGT. The junction had 10 bases not matched to a gene; V was cut back by 5 bases and J by 4 bases. The CDR3 bases are TGTGCCAGCAGTCCACGGACAGGTGGTAGCACTGAAGCTTTCTTT. Its translation is CASSPRTGGSTEAFF.

The rearrangement links TRBV9 to TRBJ1-6; 9 nucleotides line up with TRBD1. This CDR3 contains 18 residues. Germline-derived CDR1 and CDR2 are SGDLS and YYNGEE. With V trimmed by 0 bases and J by 4 bases, 8 bases remained unmatched. The CDR3 spells CASSVEPVGQGYNSPLHF. In nucleotides, the CDR3 is TGTGCCAGCAGCGTAGAACCTGTAGGACAGGGGTATAATTCACCCCTCCACTTT. The full variable domain, its missing parts supplied by reference TRBV9 and TRBJ1-6, is DSGVTQTPKHLITATGQRVTLRCSPRSGDLSVYWYQQSLDQGLQFLIQYYNGEERAKGNILERFSAQQFPDLHSELNLSSLELGDSALYFCASSVEPVGQGYNSPLHFGNGTRLTVT.

This chain joins TRBV6-6 and TRBJ1-3, with 11 bases identical to TRBD1. Per the germline V gene, CDR1 is MNHNY and CDR2 is SVGAGI (reference sequence). CDR3 length: 16 residues. With V trimmed by 6 bases and J by 8 bases, 12 bases remained unmatched. Here the CDR3 DNA reads TGTGCCAGCAGCTTACTCGGACAGGGGGCGAGGGACACCATATATTTT. Residues: CASSLLGQGARDTIYF.

The rearrangement links TRBV19 to TRBJ1-5; 8 positions match TRBD1. The length of the CDR3 is 14 residues. In germline, CDR1 is LNHDA, CDR2 SQIVND (reference sequence). V shed 4 bases, J shed 4 bases, and the junction held 3 bases outside the gene matches. CDR3 in DNA: TGTGCCAGTAGTACCCGGACAGGGAATCAGCCCCAGCATTTT. It is translated as CASSTRTGNQPQHF.

The V and J genes are TRBV7-9 and TRBJ2-3; TRBD2 aligns across 11 bases. Trimming took 5 bases from V and 5 from J; bases not matched to a gene: 6. This CDR3 region has 15 residues. CDR1 SEHNR and CDR2 FQNEAQ come from the germline V gene (reference sequence). The CDR3 DNA is TGTGCCAGCAGCCTGCTAGCGGGAGGAGTAGATACGCAGTATTTT. Translation gives CASSLLAGGVDTQYF.

This sequence joins TRBV5-6 and TRBJ1-3, with D perhaps TRBD1 (6 bases). Germline lookup yields CDR1 SGHDT and CDR2 YYEEEE. The CDR3 sequence is 15 residues long. V was cut by 1 base and J by 8 bases, with 16 bases left in between. CDR3 loop: CASSLYYGGHHTIYF. The CDR3 nucleotides are TGTGCCAGCAGCTTGTATTACGGGGGCCACCACACCATATATTTT. Full variable domain (remainder filled in from reference TRBV5-6 and TRBJ1-3): DAGVTQSPTHLIKTRGQQVTLRCSPKSGHDTVSWYQQALGQGPQFIFQYYEEEERQRGNFPDRFSGHQFPNYSSELNVNALLLGDSALYLCASSLYYGGHHTIYFGEGSWLTVV.

The rearrangement joins TRBV6-1 to TRBJ2-1; D gene uncertain. CDR3 size: 15 residues. Looked up from germline, CDR1 is MNHNS and CDR2 is SASEGT. Trimming shortened V by 0 bases and J by 4 bases, and 10 bases separated the two germline ends. CDR3: CASSEAERNYNEQFF. Written as DNA, the CDR3 is TGTGCCAGCAGTGAAGCCGAGCGAAATTACAATGAGCAGTTCTTC.